The 11 T cell receptor beta chains listed next were all sequenced from one sample in a study of early T cells in non-severe SARS-CoV-2 infection. TCRdb re-called the 5' RACE reads through MiXCR, storing one row per CDR3 protein. The sample lists about 80,000 distinct CDR3 sequences, 14% seen once, with approximately 11% in the top ten. What was sequenced was whole blood. All receptors derive from an adult who was a healthcare worker with PCR-confirmed SARS-CoV-2 infection or an uninfected control (not recorded which).

This clonotype was counted only a few times. CDR3 bases: TGTGCCAGTAGGGTAAGACAGGGTGGAGATGAGCAGTTCTTC. Encoded protein: CASRVRQGGDEQFF. V gene TRBV19 combines with J gene TRBJ2-1; 7 bases map to TRBD1. J gave up 8 bases and V 6 bases, and 10 bases lay outside the gene matches. Germline V lookup: CDR1 LNHDA, CDR2 SQIVND (reference sequence). The CDR3 is 14 amino acids. Full variable domain (outside the CDR3, taken from reference TRBV19 and TRBJ2-1): DGGITQSPKYLFRKEGQNVTLSCEQNLNHDAMYWYRQDPGQGLRLIYYSQIVNDFQKGDIAEGYSVSREKKESFPLTVTSAQKNPTAFYLCASRVRQGGDEQFFGPGTRLTVL.

The sample holds a few counts of this clonotype. This chain links TRBV6-5 with TRBJ2-1; no clear D. V was clipped by 6 bases and J by 4 bases, with 10 bases between them. CDR1 MNHEY and CDR2 SVGAGI come from the germline V gene. The CDR3 totals 13 residues. DNA of the CDR3: TGTGCCAGCAGCATCGGAACTTACAATGAGCAGTTCTTC. It encodes CASSIGTYNEQFF.

This clonotype was detected ten times or more. The chain links TRBV6-2 or TRBV6-3 to TRBJ1-2; weak D call: TRBD1 (6 bases). CDR3 size: 16 residues. The germline CDR1 and CDR2 sequences are MNHEY and SVGEGT. V was clipped by 7 bases and J by 8 bases, with 26 bases between them. The CDR3 region has the DNA TGTGCCAGCACCGTTGATACGGGGGCGTCCTCCCGGGGCTACACCTTC. Protein sequence: CASTVDTGASSRGYTF.

This clonotype was seen more than once but under ten times. The chain employs TRBV3-1 and TRBJ1-1; 7 bases line up with TRBD1. The V segment lost 4 bases and the J segment 4 bases; nucleotides outside the gene matches: 9. The CDR3 totals 15 residues. The germline CDR1 and CDR2 sequences are LGHDT and YNNKEL (reference sequence). The CDR3 sequence is CASSPSRGVSTEAFF. CDR3 nucleotide sequence: TGTGCCAGCAGCCCCTCCAGGGGGGTTAGCACTGAAGCTTTCTTT.

This clonotype has only a few counts. This chain uses TRBV5-4 with TRBJ1-2; maybe TRBD1 (6 bases). V shed 1 base and J shed 4 bases, with 11 bases lying between them. Germline lookup yields CDR1 SGHNT and CDR2 YYREEE (reference sequence). The CDR3 loop spans 14 amino acids. CDR3 sequence reads: CASSLPGAGYGYTF. The CDR3 DNA reads as TGTGCCAGCAGCTTGCCAGGGGCGGGCTATGGCTACACCTTC.

This clonotype was seen ten or more times. V gene TRBV7-2 combines with J gene TRBJ2-7; D gene ambiguous. The CDR3 has 12 amino acids. The V end lost 1 base, the J end lost 4 bases, and 5 bases lay between the germline ends. Looked up from germline, CDR1 is SGHTA and CDR2 is FQGNSA. CDR3 loop: CASSLVTYEQYF. The DNA of the CDR3 is TGTGCCAGCAGCTTAGTGACTTACGAGCAGTACTTC.

Only a few counts were recorded for this clonotype. CDR3 region: CASTFSDRPSSTDTQYF. CDR3 sequence (DNA): TGTGCCAGCACCTTTTCCGACCGGCCTAGCTCCACAGATACGCAGTATTTT. The J gene is TRBJ2-3, the V gene TRBV28, with a possible D match to TRBD2 (5 bases). Trimming left V 7 bases short and J 2 bases short, with 22 bases between. The CDR3 covers 17 residues. Per the germline V gene, CDR1 is MDHEN and CDR2 is SYDVKM.

At least ten counts were recorded for this clonotype. J is TRBJ2-7 and V is TRBV4-3; D remains ambiguous. The V end was cut by 0 bases, the J end by 1 base, with 13 bases between. The germline V gene encodes CDR1 LGHNA and CDR2 YSLEER. This CDR3 spans 16 amino acids. In DNA form, the CDR3 reads TGCGCCAGCAGCCAAGATTATCACCCGGATTCCTACGAGCAGTACTTC. The encoded protein is CASSQDYHPDSYEQYF.

The rearrangement joins TRBV5-1 to TRBJ1-1; D is unresolved. Germline CDR1 is SGHRS and CDR2 is YFSETQ. This CDR3 is built from 14 residues. V lost 6 bases and J 5 bases, leaving 17 bases between the germline ends. The CDR3: CASKPSELGTEAFF. The CDR3 nucleotides read TGCGCCAGCAAGCCTAGCGAATTGGGGACTGAAGCTTTCTTT.

To note about this clonotype: It may be a read error: a sequence one base away is much more abundant. The rearrangement links TRBV4-2 to TRBJ2-7; 13 bases map to TRBD2. From germline, CDR1 is LGHNA and CDR2 YNFKEQ. This CDR3 is built from 15 residues. CDR3 protein: CASRQGLAGDYEQYF. CDR3 DNA sequence: TGTGCCAGCAGACAAGGACTAGCGGGGGACTACGAGCAGTACTTC.

This rearrangement joins TRBV5-6 to TRBJ1-2, with D unresolved. The germline gives CDR1 SGHDT, CDR2 YYEEEE. Trimming shortened V by 5 bases and J by 2 bases, and 19 bases separated the two germline ends. The CDR3 length is 16 residues. CDR3 protein: CASSTPGIAPNYGYTF. The CDR3 DNA reads as TGTGCCAGCAGTACCCCTGGGATAGCGCCCAACTATGGCTACACCTTC.